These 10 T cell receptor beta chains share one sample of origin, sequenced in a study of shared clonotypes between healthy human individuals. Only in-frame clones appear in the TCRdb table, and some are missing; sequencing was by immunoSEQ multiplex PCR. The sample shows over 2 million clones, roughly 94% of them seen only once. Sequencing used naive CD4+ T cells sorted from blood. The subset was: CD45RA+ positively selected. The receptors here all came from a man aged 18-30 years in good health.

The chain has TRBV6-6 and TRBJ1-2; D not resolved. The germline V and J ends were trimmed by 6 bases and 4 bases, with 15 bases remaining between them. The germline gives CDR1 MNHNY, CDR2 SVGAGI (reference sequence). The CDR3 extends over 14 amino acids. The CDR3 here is CASSQDGPSYGYTF. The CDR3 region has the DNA TGTGCCAGCAGCCAGGACGGACCCTCCTATGGCTACACCTTC.

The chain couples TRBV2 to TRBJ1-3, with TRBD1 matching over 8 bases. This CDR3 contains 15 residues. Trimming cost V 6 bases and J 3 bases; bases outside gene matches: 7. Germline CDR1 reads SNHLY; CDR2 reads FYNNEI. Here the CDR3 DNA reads TGTGCCAGCAGAACCGGGACAGGCAATGGAAACACCATATATTTT. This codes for CASRTGTGNGNTIYF. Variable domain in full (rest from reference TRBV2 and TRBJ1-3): EPEVTQTPSHQVTQMGQEVILRCVPISNHLYFYWYRQILGQKVEFLVSFYNNEISEKSEIFDDQFSVERPDGSNFTLKIRSTKLEDSAMYFCASRTGTGNGNTIYFGEGSWLTVV.

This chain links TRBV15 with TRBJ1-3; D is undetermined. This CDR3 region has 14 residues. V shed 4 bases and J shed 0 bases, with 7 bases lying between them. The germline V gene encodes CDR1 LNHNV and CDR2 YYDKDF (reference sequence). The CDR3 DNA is TGTGCCACCAGCACTTCAACCTCTGGAAACACCATATATTTT. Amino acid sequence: CATSTSTSGNTIYF.

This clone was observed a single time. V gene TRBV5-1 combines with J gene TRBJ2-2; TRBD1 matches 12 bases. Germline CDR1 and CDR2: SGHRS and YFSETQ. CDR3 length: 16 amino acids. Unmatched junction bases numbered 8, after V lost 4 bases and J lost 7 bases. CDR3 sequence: CASSPPGQGAGGELFF. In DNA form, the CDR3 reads TGCGCCAGCAGCCCACCGGGACAGGGGGCCGGCGGGGAGCTGTTTTTT.

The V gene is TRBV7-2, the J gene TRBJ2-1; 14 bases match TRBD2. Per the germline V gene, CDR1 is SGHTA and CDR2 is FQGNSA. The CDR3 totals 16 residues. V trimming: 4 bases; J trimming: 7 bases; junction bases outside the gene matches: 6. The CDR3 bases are TGTGCCAGCAGCTCCATCGGGACTAGCGGGGGAAATGAGCAGTTCTTC. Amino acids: CASSSIGTSGGNEQFF.

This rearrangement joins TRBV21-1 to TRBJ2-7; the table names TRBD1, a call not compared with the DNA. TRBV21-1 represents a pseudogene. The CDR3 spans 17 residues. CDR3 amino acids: CASSKGGQAVSTYEQYF. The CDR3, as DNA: TGTGCCAGCAGCAAAGGGGGACAGGCAGTTTCGACCTACGAGCAGTACTTC.

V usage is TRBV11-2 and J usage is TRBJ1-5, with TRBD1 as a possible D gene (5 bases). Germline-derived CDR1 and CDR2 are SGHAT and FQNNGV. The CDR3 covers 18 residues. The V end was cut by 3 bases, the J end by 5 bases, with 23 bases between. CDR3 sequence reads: CASSLVPGARGIYQPQHF. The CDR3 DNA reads TGTGCCAGCAGCTTGGTCCCCGGGGCGCGGGGGATCTATCAGCCCCAGCATTTT.

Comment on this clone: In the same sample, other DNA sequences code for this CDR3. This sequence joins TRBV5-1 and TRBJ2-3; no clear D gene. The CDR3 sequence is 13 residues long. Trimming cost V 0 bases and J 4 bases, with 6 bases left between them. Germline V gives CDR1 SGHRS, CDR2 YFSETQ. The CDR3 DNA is TGCGCCAGCAGCTTGGGGGGATCAGATACGCAGTATTTT. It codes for CASSLGGSDTQYF.

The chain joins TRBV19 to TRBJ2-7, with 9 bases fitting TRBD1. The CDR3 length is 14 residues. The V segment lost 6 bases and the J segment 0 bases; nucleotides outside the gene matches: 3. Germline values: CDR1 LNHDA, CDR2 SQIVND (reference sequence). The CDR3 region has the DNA TGTGCCAGTAGACTGACAGGGGGCTCCTACGAGCAGTACTTC. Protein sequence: CASRLTGGSYEQYF.

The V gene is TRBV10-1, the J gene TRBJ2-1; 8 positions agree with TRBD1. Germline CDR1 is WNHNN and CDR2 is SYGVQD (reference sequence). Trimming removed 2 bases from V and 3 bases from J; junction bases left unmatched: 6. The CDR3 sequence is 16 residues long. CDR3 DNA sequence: TGCGCCAGCAGTGAGAGCACAGGGGGTAACTACAATGAGCAGTTCTTC. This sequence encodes CASSESTGGNYNEQFF.